The 5 T cell receptor beta chains reported below all come from one sample, sequenced in a study of blood T cell repertoires in COVID-19. Measured with immunoSEQ multiplex PCR; TCRdb has only the in-frame clones, and not every one. The sample carries nearly 200,000 clones, approximately 81% recorded once. What was sequenced was peripheral blood. The receptors originated from a human donor in a cohort sampled during active COVID-19.

This clone occurred a few times. The chain links TRBV5-4 to TRBJ2-1, with D possibly matching TRBD1 (7 bases). The CDR3 loop spans 14 amino acids. V gave up 0 bases and J gave up 5 bases, with 9 bases separating them. The V gene's germline CDR1 is SGHNT and CDR2 YYREEE (reference sequence). The CDR3 region is CASSLAGGNNEQFF. For the CDR3, the DNA is TGTGCCAGCAGCTTGGCAGGGGGGAACAATGAGCAGTTCTTC. Variable domain in full (rest from reference TRBV5-4 and TRBJ2-1): ETGVTQSPTHLIKTRGQQVTLRCSSQSGHNTVSWYQQALGQGPQFIFQYYREEENGRGNFPPRFSGLQFPNYSSELNVNALELDDSALYLCASSLAGGNNEQFFGPGTRLTVL.

The J gene is TRBJ2-1, the V gene TRBV7-2; 12 bases line up with TRBD2. This CDR3 contains 18 residues. Germline V CDR1 and CDR2: SGHTA, FQGNSA. The J segment lost 8 bases and the V segment lost 1 base, leaving 12 bases of the junction unmatched. CDR3 nucleotide sequence: TGTGCCAGCAGCTTAGACGGTCTAGCGGGGGGGCTTTTCTATGAGCAGTTCTTC. This sequence encodes CASSLDGLAGGLFYEQFF.

J is TRBJ1-5 and V is TRBV19; D unclear. V lost 6 bases to trimming and J lost 4 bases, with 10 bases between them. Per the germline V gene, CDR1 is LNHDA and CDR2 is SQIVND (reference sequence). The CDR3 is made up of 13 amino acids. Here the CDR3 reads CASRQDFNQPQHF. CDR3 in DNA: TGTGCCAGTAGGCAGGACTTTAATCAGCCCCAGCATTTT.

V gene TRBV28 combines with J gene TRBJ2-2; the match to TRBD2 covers 11 bases. Germline V CDR1 and CDR2: MDHEN, SYDVKM. This CDR3 is built from 14 residues. The V segment lost 7 bases and the J segment 8 bases; nucleotides outside the gene matches: 6. The CDR3 reads CASNHIAGGGELFF. CDR3 DNA sequence: TGTGCCAGCAACCATATAGCGGGAGGGGGGGAGCTGTTTTTT.

CDR3 sequence reads: CASSNQGAYGYTF. CDR3 nucleotides: TGTGCCAGCAGCAACCAGGGGGCGTATGGCTACACCTTC. V usage is TRBV7-2 and J usage is TRBJ1-2, with 8 bases matching TRBD1. Germline CDR1 SGHTA, CDR2 FQGNSA. J gave up 5 bases and V 5 bases, and 4 bases lay outside the gene matches. This CDR3 contains 13 residues. Based on the CDR3 plus reference TRBV7-2 and TRBJ1-2, the full variable domain is GAGVSQSPSNKVTEKGKDVELRCDPISGHTALYWYRQSLGQGLEFLIYFQGNSAPDKSGLPSDRFSAERTGGSVSTLTIQRTQQEDSAVYLCASSNQGAYGYTFGSGTRLTVV.